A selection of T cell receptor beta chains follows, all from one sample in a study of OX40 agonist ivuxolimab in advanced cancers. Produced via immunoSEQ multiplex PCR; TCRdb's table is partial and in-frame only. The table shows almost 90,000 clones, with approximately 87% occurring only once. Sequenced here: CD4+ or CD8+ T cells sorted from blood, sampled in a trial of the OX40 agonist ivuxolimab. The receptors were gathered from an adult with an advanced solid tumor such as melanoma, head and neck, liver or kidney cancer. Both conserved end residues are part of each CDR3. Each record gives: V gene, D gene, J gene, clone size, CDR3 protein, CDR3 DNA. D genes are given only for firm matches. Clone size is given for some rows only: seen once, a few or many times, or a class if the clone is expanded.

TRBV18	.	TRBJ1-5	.	CASSPSTGPNQPQHF	TGTGCCAGCTCACCAAGTACGGGACCTAATCAGCCCCAGCATTTT
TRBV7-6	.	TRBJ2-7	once	CASSLEGGTYEQYF	TGTGCCAGCAGCTTAGAGGGGGGAACCTACGAGCAGTACTTC
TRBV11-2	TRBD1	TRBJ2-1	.	CASSLPGGTGYNEQFF	TGTGCCAGCAGCTTACCTGGGGGGACAGGGTACAATGAGCAGTTCTTC
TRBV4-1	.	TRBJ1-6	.	CASSQEVRPPLHF	TGCGCCAGCAGCCAAGAGGTTCGGCCACCCCTCCACTTT
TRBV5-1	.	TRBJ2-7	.	CASREGHEQYF	TGCGCCAGCAGGGAGGGCCACGAGCAGTACTTC
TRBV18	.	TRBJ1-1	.	CASSPTGNTEAFF	TGTGCCAGCTCCCCGACAGGGAACACTGAAGCTTTCTTT
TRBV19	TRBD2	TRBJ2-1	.	CAGSGGLWNEQFF	TGTGCCGGTAGCGGGGGCCTCTGGAATGAGCAGTTCTTC
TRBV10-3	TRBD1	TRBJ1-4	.	CAISDPGQGDEKLFF	TGTGCCATCAGTGACCCGGGACAGGGCGATGAAAAACTGTTTTTT
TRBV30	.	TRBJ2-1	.	CAWSLQGRGDEQFF	TGTGCCTGGAGTCTACAGGGCCGGGGGGATGAGCAGTTCTTC
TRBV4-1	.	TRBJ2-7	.	CASSQETSQGLYEQYF	TGCGCCAGCAGCCAAGAAACTAGCCAGGGGCTCTACGAGCAGTACTTC
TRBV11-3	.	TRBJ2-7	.	CASSLGAVSSYEQYF	TGTGCCAGCAGCTTAGGGGCGGTGAGCTCCTACGAGCAGTACTTC
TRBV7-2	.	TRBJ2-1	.	CASSRAQLGNEQFF	TGTGCCAGCAGTCGCGCCCAATTGGGGAATGAGCAGTTCTTC
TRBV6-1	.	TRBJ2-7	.	CASSDSGYEQYF	TGTGCCAGCAGTGACTCTGGTTACGAGCAGTACTTC
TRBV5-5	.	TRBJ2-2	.	CASSLNPGRNTGELFF	TGTGCCAGCAGCTTGAATCCGGGGAGAAACACCGGGGAGCTGTTTTTT
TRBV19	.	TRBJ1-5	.	CASPRGDVHQPQHF	TGTGCCAGCCCCCGGGGGGACGTTCATCAGCCCCAGCATTTT
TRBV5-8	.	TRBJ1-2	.	CASSLVVRIYGYTF	TGTGCCAGCAGCTTGGTGGTTAGGATCTATGGCTACACCTTC
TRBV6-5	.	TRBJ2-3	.	CASSDTAGTDTQYF	TGTGCCAGCAGTGATACGGCGGGCACAGATACGCAGTATTTT